The 30 T cell receptor beta chains given below trace back to one sample, sequenced in a study of blood T cell repertoires in COVID-19. Produced via immunoSEQ multiplex PCR; TCRdb's table is partial and in-frame only. The table has approximately 160,000 clones, about three quarters seen once. Sample: peripheral blood. These receptors were taken from a man aged 70 or older with acute or convalescent COVID-19.

V and J are TRBV5-4 and TRBJ2-7; D might be TRBD1 (5 bases). Germline V gene sequence: CDR1 SGHNT, CDR2 YYREEE (reference sequence). The CDR3 runs to 13 residues. Trimming cost V 2 bases and J 4 bases, with 10 bases left between them. In DNA form, the CDR3 reads TGTGCCAGCAGCTTCCCAGGGCGATACGAGCAGTACTTC. It specifies CASSFPGRYEQYF.

The chain combines TRBV27 with TRBJ1-6, with a possible D match to TRBD1 (6 bases). Germline assignment: CDR1 MNHEY and CDR2 SMNVEV (reference sequence). The CDR3 length is 14 residues. Trimming took 10 bases from V and 10 from J, leaving 20 bases between them. Written as DNA, the CDR3 is TGTGCCACCAGACCTACAGGGATTTGGTCACCCCTCCACTTT. It codes for CATRPTGIWSPLHF.

J is TRBJ2-3 and V is TRBV28; the D gene is possibly TRBD2 (5 bases). Germline-derived CDR1 and CDR2 are MDHEN and SYDVKM. The V end was cut by 3 bases, the J end by 4 bases, with 14 bases between. The CDR3 has 15 residues. CDR3 sequence: CASSFPGSRADTQYF. The DNA of the CDR3 is TGTGCCAGCAGTTTCCCGGGGAGCCGGGCAGATACGCAGTATTTT.

V is TRBV12-3 or TRBV12-4 and J is TRBJ2-7; unclear D gene. With 2 bases removed from V and 7 bases from J, the gap between germline ends came to 6 bases. The CDR3 consists of 11 residues. The CDR3 DNA is TGTGCCAGCAGTTTATCGAGTGAGCAGTACTTC. Translation gives CASSLSSEQYF.

This chain links TRBV3-1 (or the pseudogene TRBV3-2) with TRBJ2-1; 12 bases map to TRBD2. Losses at the gene ends were 1 base for V and 7 bases for J; bases not matched to a gene: 5. Germline assignment: CDR1 LGHDT and CDR2 YNNKEL (reference sequence). The CDR3 is 16 amino acids. The CDR3 nucleotides read TGTGCCAGCAGCCAAGGACTAGCGGGAGTGGGTAATGAGCAGTTCTTC. This translates into CASSQGLAGVGNEQFF.

This clone was picked up one time. This chain uses TRBV18 with TRBJ1-1, with a possible D match to TRBD1 (5 bases). In germline, CDR1 is KGHSH, CDR2 LQKENI. The CDR3 consists of 15 residues. V lost 2 bases to trimming and J lost 2 bases, with 12 bases between them. Written as DNA, the CDR3 is TGTGCCAGCTCACCAGTAGGGGCGGAAAACACTGAAGCTTTCTTT. This gives the protein CASSPVGAENTEAFF.

This chain joins TRBV19 and TRBJ2-5, with 12 nucleotides matching TRBD2. From germline, CDR1 is LNHDA and CDR2 SQIVND (reference sequence). CDR3 length equals 15 residues. The V and J ends lost 5 bases and 5 bases, in that order; junction bases with no gene match: 6. The CDR3 nucleotides are TGTGCCAGTAGTCTGACTAGCGGGAGTAAGGAGACCCAGTACTTC. It yields the protein CASSLTSGSKETQYF.

The chain has TRBV28 and TRBJ1-2; 10 bases match TRBD1. The CDR3 has 16 amino acids. V gave up 5 bases and J gave up 6 bases; unmatched junction bases: 12. Germline values: CDR1 MDHEN, CDR2 SYDVKM. DNA for the CDR3: TGTGCCAGCAGTCCGCCGGGGACAGGGGTGGGCCATGGCTACACCTTC. Translated: CASSPPGTGVGHGYTF.

The chain is built from TRBV5-8 and TRBJ2-7, with 11 bases lining up with TRBD2. The CDR3 is made up of 15 amino acids. Per germline, CDR1 SGHTS and CDR2 YDEGEE. V shed 4 bases, J shed 5 bases, and the junction held 8 bases outside the gene matches. CDR3 amino acids: CASSPRLAGIHEQYF. The CDR3 DNA sequence: TGTGCCAGCAGCCCAAGACTAGCGGGGATTCACGAGCAGTACTTC.

V and J are TRBV7-8 and TRBJ2-4, with 9 bases lining up with TRBD1. J lost 6 bases, V lost 7 bases, and 4 bases had no gene match. There are 13 residues in the CDR3. Germline V CDR1 and CDR2: SGHVS, FQNEAQ. The CDR3 spells CASKQGAGNIQYF. Here the CDR3 DNA reads TGTGCCAGCAAACAGGGGGCTGGAAACATTCAGTACTTC.

J is TRBJ2-1 and V is TRBV24-1; 12 nucleotides agree with TRBD1. The CDR3 length is 18 residues. Trimming cost V 3 bases and J 3 bases; bases outside gene matches: 8. The V gene's germline CDR1 is KGHDR and CDR2 SFDVKD. The CDR3 nucleotides read TGTGCCACCAGTGATGCGCCGGGACAGGGGGCTAACTACAATGAGCAGTTCTTC. It yields the protein CATSDAPGQGANYNEQFF.

V gene TRBV5-1 combines with J gene TRBJ1-2; D is uncertain. Germline assignment: CDR1 SGHRS and CDR2 YFSETQ. This CDR3 region has 13 residues. Trimming stripped 4 bases from V and 5 bases from J, with 12 bases between. CDR3 coding DNA: TGCGCCAGCAGCATCGGGTCTGATTATGGCTACACCTTC. This codes for CASSIGSDYGYTF.

The chain uses TRBV19 and TRBJ2-1; 7 bases are a match to TRBD1. Germline assignment: CDR1 LNHDA and CDR2 SQIVND (reference sequence). There are 13 residues in the CDR3. Trimming at V came to 6 bases and at J to 8 bases, leaving 7 bases not matched to a gene. The CDR3 nucleotides are TGTGCCAGTAGACTCAGGGGGAAGGATGAGCAGTTCTTC. It is translated as CASRLRGKDEQFF.

This chain connects TRBV6-5 to TRBJ2-7; D ambiguous. Germline CDR1 is MNHEY and CDR2 is SVGAGI. The CDR3 has 15 residues. V lost 2 bases and J 3 bases, leaving 14 bases between the germline ends. In DNA, the CDR3 is TGTGCCAGCAGTTACGTGGGCCGTACAGACTACGAGCAGTACTTC. Translating gives CASSYVGRTDYEQYF.

CDR3 sequence (DNA): TGTGCCAGCAGGGCAGGGTTGACTGAAGCTTTCTTT. This gives the protein CASRAGLTEAFF. V usage is TRBV6-5 and J usage is TRBJ1-1, with D perhaps TRBD1 (5 bases). V lost 6 bases, J lost 5 bases, and 10 bases lay in between. The CDR3 length is 12 residues. Germline CDR1 and CDR2: MNHEY and SVGAGI.

The J gene is TRBJ2-5, the V gene TRBV18; 7 bases are a match to TRBD2. The CDR3 consists of 16 residues. V lost 0 bases, J lost 1 base, and 5 bases stayed unmatched. Per germline, CDR1 KGHSH and CDR2 LQKENI. The CDR3 nucleotides are TGTGCCAGCTCACCACCTTCTAGCGGCCTCCAAGAGACCCAGTACTTC. Encoded protein: CASSPPSSGLQETQYF.

The genes are TRBV11-2 and TRBJ2-5, with D perhaps TRBD1 (6 bases). V lost 3 bases and J 0 bases, leaving 8 bases between the germline ends. The CDR3 has 14 residues. CDR1 is SGHAT, CDR2 FQNNGV, per germline. CDR3 bases: TGTGCCAGCAGCTTCCGGGACAACCAAGAGACCCAGTACTTC. Translating gives CASSFRDNQETQYF.

This chain connects TRBV6-2 or TRBV6-3 to TRBJ1-5, with D perhaps TRBD1 (5 bases). Germline V gene lookup returns CDR1 MNHEY and CDR2 SVGEGT. The CDR3 has 16 residues. V lost 5 bases to trimming and J lost 6 bases, with 20 bases between them. The CDR3 sequence is CASSLGQAVMSQPQHF. In DNA, the CDR3 is TGTGCCAGCAGTCTGGGGCAGGCCGTTATGAGTCAGCCCCAGCATTTT.

The chain recombines TRBV4-3 with TRBJ1-5, with D maybe TRBD1 (6 bases). This CDR3 region has 15 residues. V gave up 0 bases and J gave up 5 bases, with 11 bases separating them. Germline CDR1 is LGHNA and CDR2 is YSLEER. CDR3 residues: CASSQEGRGDQPQHF. The CDR3 DNA is TGCGCCAGCAGCCAAGAGGGCAGGGGAGATCAGCCCCAGCATTTT.

In its sample, this clone was seen once. The rearrangement uses TRBV27 and TRBJ2-3, with D perhaps matching TRBD2 (6 bases). V lost 5 bases and J lost 6, with 18 bases in between. The CDR3 runs to 15 residues. Germline V gene sequence: CDR1 MNHEY, CDR2 SMNVEV (reference sequence). CDR3 region: CASSPAGQQKDTQYF. DNA of the CDR3: TGTGCCAGCAGTCCCGCGGGGCAGCAGAAGGATACGCAGTATTTT.

V is TRBV2 and J is TRBJ1-1; a possible D gene is TRBD1 (5 bases). The germline CDR1 and CDR2 sequences are SNHLY and FYNNEI. The CDR3 length is 14 residues. Trimming removed 4 bases from V and 3 bases from J, with 12 bases in between. CDR3 sequence reads: CASSVTAVDTEAFF. CDR3 nucleotide sequence: TGTGCCAGCAGTGTGACAGCTGTGGACACTGAAGCTTTCTTT.

The chain joins TRBV11-2 to TRBJ2-5; D possibly corresponds to TRBD2 (6 bases). This CDR3 contains 14 residues. V lost 4 bases, J lost 9 bases, and 18 bases lay in between. Germline loops: CDR1 SGHAT, CDR2 FQNNGV. The CDR3: CASSSGTAGRPQYF. The CDR3 bases are TGTGCCAGCAGCTCGGGGACTGCCGGTCGGCCCCAGTACTTC.

V and J are TRBV6-2 or TRBV6-3 and TRBJ2-7; 7 bases are shared with TRBD1. J was trimmed by 3 bases and V by 4 bases; bases with no gene match: 6. CDR1 and CDR2 from the germline V gene are MNHEY and SVGEGT. This CDR3 spans 14 amino acids. CDR3 coding DNA: TGTGCCAGCAGTTTGAACAGGGGCTACTACGAGCAGTACTTC. Protein product: CASSLNRGYYEQYF.

This clone has a handful of counts. CDR3 region: CASSPETGKNEKLFF. The CDR3 DNA is TGTGCCAGCAGCCCAGAGACAGGGAAAAATGAAAAACTGTTTTTT. The genes are TRBV7-7 and TRBJ1-4; 7 bases are a match to TRBD1. The V gene's germline CDR1 is SSHAT and CDR2 FNYEAQ (reference sequence). The trim removed 5 bases at V and 5 bases at J, leaving 8 bases unmatched. The CDR3 spans 15 residues.

This rearrangement joins TRBV6-5 to TRBJ2-3; perhaps TRBD2 as D (8 bases). This CDR3 contains 15 residues. The V gene lost 4 bases and the J gene lost 5 bases, with 16 bases spanning the gap. From germline, CDR1 is MNHEY and CDR2 SVGAGI. CDR3: CASSSTGAGGDTQYF. CDR3 nucleotides: TGTGCCAGCAGTTCCACAGGGGCGGGGGGAGATACGCAGTATTTT.

This clone was detected ten times or more. J is TRBJ2-3 and V is TRBV29-1; D possibly corresponds to TRBD2 (7 bases). Trimming took 3 bases from V and 6 from J, leaving 16 bases between them. This CDR3 has 14 amino acids. Germline assignment: CDR1 SQVTM and CDR2 ANQGSEA. In DNA, the CDR3 is TGCAGCGTTGAGGGGGGGCTTAGTCGGGATACGCAGTATTTT. Protein product: CSVEGGLSRDTQYF.

The chain joins TRBV7-8 to TRBJ1-1, with 10 nucleotides matching TRBD1. This CDR3 has 13 residues. The trim removed 5 bases at V and 4 bases at J, leaving 1 base unmatched. Germline CDR1 SGHVS, CDR2 FQNEAQ. The CDR3 region is CASSGQGGTEAFF. CDR3 bases: TGTGCCAGCAGCGGACAGGGGGGCACTGAAGCTTTCTTT.

This clone was observed a handful of times. The V call is TRBV27, the J call TRBJ2-2; D uncertain. Germline CDR1 and CDR2: MNHEY and SMNVEV (reference sequence). The CDR3 totals 15 residues. Trimming took off 3 bases at V and 3 bases at J, with 11 bases between the two ends. The CDR3: CASSFRNSDTGELFF. The CDR3 DNA is TGTGCCAGCAGTTTTCGCAATAGTGACACCGGGGAGCTGTTTTTT.

V and J are TRBV7-6 and TRBJ2-7; the match to TRBD1 covers 9 bases. V dropped 5 bases and J dropped 3; count of bases not matched to a gene: 5. There are 14 residues in the CDR3. Germline V gene sequence: CDR1 SGHVS, CDR2 FNYEAQ. The chain's CDR3 is CASSPTGQGYEQYF. Here the CDR3 DNA reads TGTGCCAGCAGCCCTACGGGACAGGGCTACGAGCAGTACTTC.

This clone has ten or more counts. This chain uses TRBV5-1 with TRBJ2-7; 8 bases agree with TRBD1. This CDR3 spans 13 amino acids. J was trimmed by 5 bases and V by 4 bases; bases with no gene match: 5. In germline, CDR1 is SGHRS, CDR2 YFSETQ. CDR3 nucleotide sequence: TGCGCCAGCAGCCCCGACAGGGGCCACGAGCAGTACTTC. Its translation is CASSPDRGHEQYF.